The entry that follows covers one T cell receptor beta chain sequence. This likely comes from a read error, as the CDR3 has no conserved phenylalanine or tryptophan at its end. A primer in the constant region served to generate TCR beta cDNA from 500 to 600 ng of total RNA. Nested multiplex PCR, run for three rounds with slightly modified ARM-PCR, yielded TCR beta libraries. The study ran its first two PCR rounds for roughly 10 cycles each, using TRBV1-TRBV30 forward primers and a C-beta reverse primer. TCRdb redid the calling of the multiplex PCR reads with MiXCR, one entry per CDR3 protein. In the table there are about 54,000 distinct CDR3 sequences, 60% to 75% of which are singletons. Taking about 19-31 mg of unsorted bulk tissue, the authors co-extracted RNA and DNA. Patients diagnosed with primary liver carcinoma received treatment through surgical resection. This entry belongs to a study of tumor-infiltrating lymphocytes in primary liver carcinoma. Study as a whole: Tumors, staged T1-T3 N0M0, spanned about 4.2 to 11 cm.

CDR3 length: 13 amino acids. The V gene's germline CDR1 is SGHAT and CDR2 FQNNGV. The chain employs TRBV11-2 and TRBJ1-2, with D possibly matching TRBD1 (5 bases). The sequencing sample was made of liver tumor tissue from sampling region 2. As for subset: tumor region T2, inferior pole. The TCR originated in a man aged 40-49 years with primary liver carcinoma and hepatitis B virus infection. The DNA for the CDR3 is TGTGCTAGCAGCTTGGAGGGGAACTATGGCTACACCATC. This gives the protein CASSLEGNYGYTI.